This is a list of T cell receptor beta chains from one sample in a study of patients with pleural tuberculosis. TCRdb processed the reads anew with MiXCR; each CDR3 protein has one entry. Of approximately 53,000 distinct CDR3 sequences in the sample, about 7.3% are singletons; the top ten hold roughly 17%. These receptors were collected from a human donor with pleural tuberculosis. Both conserved end residues are part of each CDR3. The order of the fields is CDR3 protein, CDR3 DNA, clone size, D gene, V gene, J gene. The D gene is left open where the match is weak. Size is omitted from some rows. Given values are once, few, many or a class for expanded clones.

CVSSEAGRGGDEQFF,TGTGTCAGCAGTGAAGCTGGCAGGGGAGGTGATGAGCAGTTCTTC,.,.,TRBV2,TRBJ2-1
CASWGQGLGTEAFF,TGTGCCAGCTGGGGACAGGGTTTGGGCACTGAAGCTTTCTTT,many,TRBD1,TRBV6-1,TRBJ1-1
CSARGAGTYNEQFF,TGCAGCGCCCGGGGGGCGGGAACCTACAATGAGCAGTTCTTC,few,.,TRBV29-1,TRBJ2-1
CASSFPGQGVTEAFF,TGTGCCAGCAGCTTCCCGGGACAGGGGGTCACTGAAGCTTTCTTT,many,TRBD1,TRBV11-1,TRBJ1-1
CASSLSTGNTEAFF,TGTGCCAGCAGTTTATCGACGGGGAACACTGAAGCTTTCTTT,many,.,TRBV27,TRBJ1-1
CAISGTFRDSYQPQHF,TGTGCCATCAGTGGTACTTTCCGGGACAGCTATCAGCCCCAGCATTTT,many,TRBD1,TRBV10-3,TRBJ1-5
CASISSGGETQYF,TGTGCCAGCATTTCTAGCGGGGGAGAGACCCAGTACTTC,many,TRBD2,TRBV25-1,TRBJ2-5
CSAPVGTTDTQYF,TGCAGTGCCCCGGTCGGGACCACAGATACGCAGTATTTT,many,.,TRBV20-1,TRBJ2-3
CASSIGWNTEAFF,TGTGCCAGTTCCATAGGGTGGAACACTGAAGCTTTCTTT,.,.,TRBV7-3,TRBJ1-1
CSARAGTSGIYNEQFF,TGCAGTGCTAGAGCTGGGACTAGCGGAATCTACAATGAGCAGTTCTTC,many,TRBD2,TRBV20-1,TRBJ2-1
CARPIRGAYTEAFF,TGTGCCAGACCAATTCGGGGGGCATACACTGAAGCTTTCTTT,many,.,TRBV25-1,TRBJ1-1
CASSVSGQNTDTQYF,TGTGCCAGCAGCGTATCTGGCCAAAACACAGATACGCAGTATTTT,.,.,TRBV9,TRBJ2-3
CASSPTQTHYGYTF,TGTGCCAGCAGCCCGACTCAAACCCACTATGGCTACACCTTC,many,.,TRBV11-2,TRBJ1-2
CASSATPGQPQHF,TGTGCCAGCAGCGCGACCCCGGGTCAGCCCCAGCATTTT,many,.,TRBV11-2,TRBJ1-5
CASSLIADGETQYF,TGTGCCAGCAGCTTGATCGCGGATGGGGAGACCCAGTACTTC,.,.,TRBV5-6,TRBJ2-5
CASSLSVYGYTF,TGTGCCAGCAGTTTATCGGTCTATGGCTACACCTTC,many,.,TRBV12-3/TRBV12-4,TRBJ1-2
CASSLGGREQETQYF,TGTGCCAGCAGCTTAGGGGGCAGGGAACAAGAGACCCAGTACTTC,few,.,TRBV11-2,TRBJ2-5
CASSYSILFRDTGELFF,TGTGCCAGCAGTTACTCGATTCTCTTCAGGGACACCGGGGAGCTGTTTTTT,many,.,TRBV6-2/TRBV6-3,TRBJ2-2
CSANRDRGSGYTF,TGCAGTGCAAACCGGGACAGGGGAAGTGGCTACACCTTC,once,TRBD1,TRBV20-1,TRBJ1-2
CSVAGWPQETQYF,TGCAGCGTTGCGGGGTGGCCCCAAGAGACCCAGTACTTC,.,.,TRBV29-1,TRBJ2-5